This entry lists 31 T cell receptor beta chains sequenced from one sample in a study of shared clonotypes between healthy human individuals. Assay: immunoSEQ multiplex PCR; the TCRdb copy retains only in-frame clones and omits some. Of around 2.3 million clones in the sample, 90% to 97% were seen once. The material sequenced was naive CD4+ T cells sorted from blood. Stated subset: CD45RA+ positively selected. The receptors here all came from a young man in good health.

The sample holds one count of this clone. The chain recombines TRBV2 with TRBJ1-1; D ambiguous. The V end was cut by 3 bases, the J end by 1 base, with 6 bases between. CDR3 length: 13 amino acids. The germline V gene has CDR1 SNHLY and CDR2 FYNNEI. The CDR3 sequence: CASSENSNTEAFF. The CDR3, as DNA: TGTGCCAGCAGTGAGAACTCGAACACTGAAGCTTTCTTT. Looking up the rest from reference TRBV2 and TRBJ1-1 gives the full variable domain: EPEVTQTPSHQVTQMGQEVILRCVPISNHLYFYWYRQILGQKVEFLVSFYNNEISEKSEIFDDQFSVERPDGSNFTLKIRSTKLEDSAMYFCASSENSNTEAFFGQGTRLTVV.

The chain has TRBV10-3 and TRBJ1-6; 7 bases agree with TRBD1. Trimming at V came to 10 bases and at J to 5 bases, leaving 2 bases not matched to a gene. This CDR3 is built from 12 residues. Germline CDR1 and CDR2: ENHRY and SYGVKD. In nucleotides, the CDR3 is TGTGCCACAGGGGGGAATAATTCACCCCTCCACTTT. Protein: CATGGNNSPLHF.

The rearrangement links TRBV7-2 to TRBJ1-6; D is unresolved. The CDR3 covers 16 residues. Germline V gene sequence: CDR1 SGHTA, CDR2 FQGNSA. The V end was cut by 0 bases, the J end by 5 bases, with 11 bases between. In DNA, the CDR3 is TGTGCCAGCAGCTTAGCGCGGGGAAACAATAATTCACCCCTCCACTTT. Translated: CASSLARGNNNSPLHF.

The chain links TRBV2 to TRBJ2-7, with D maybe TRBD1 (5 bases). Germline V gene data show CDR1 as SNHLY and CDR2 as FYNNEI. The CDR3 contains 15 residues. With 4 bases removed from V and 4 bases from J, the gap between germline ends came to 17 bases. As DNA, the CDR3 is TGTGCCAGCAGTGGAGAGGCAGGGCTTGATTACGAGCAGTACTTC. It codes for CASSGEAGLDYEQYF.

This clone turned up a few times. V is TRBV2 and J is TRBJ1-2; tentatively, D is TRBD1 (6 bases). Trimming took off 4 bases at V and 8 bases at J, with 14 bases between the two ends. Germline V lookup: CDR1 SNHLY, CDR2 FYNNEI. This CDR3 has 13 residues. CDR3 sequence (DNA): TGTGCCAGCAGTGGGGGACATCCTGAGGGCTACACCTTC. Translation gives CASSGGHPEGYTF.

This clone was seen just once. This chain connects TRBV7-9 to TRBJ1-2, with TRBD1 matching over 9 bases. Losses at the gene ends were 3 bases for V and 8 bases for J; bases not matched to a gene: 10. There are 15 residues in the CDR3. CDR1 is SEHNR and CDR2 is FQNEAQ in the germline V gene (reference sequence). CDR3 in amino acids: CASSLGAGTGGGYTF. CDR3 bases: TGTGCCAGCAGCTTGGGGGCTGGCACAGGGGGCGGCTACACCTTC.

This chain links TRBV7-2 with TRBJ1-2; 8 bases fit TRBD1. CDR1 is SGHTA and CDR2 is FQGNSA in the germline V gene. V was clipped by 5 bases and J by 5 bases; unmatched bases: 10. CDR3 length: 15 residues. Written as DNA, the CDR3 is TGTGCCAGCAGCGTCACGACAGGGGTATGGTATGGCTACACCTTC. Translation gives CASSVTTGVWYGYTF.

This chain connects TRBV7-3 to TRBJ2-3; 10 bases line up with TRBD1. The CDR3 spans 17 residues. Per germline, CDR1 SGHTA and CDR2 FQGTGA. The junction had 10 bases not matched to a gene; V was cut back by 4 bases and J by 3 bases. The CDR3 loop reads CASSSGRDRGRTDTQYF. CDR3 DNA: TGTGCCAGCAGCTCCGGCCGGGACAGGGGAAGGACAGATACGCAGTATTTT. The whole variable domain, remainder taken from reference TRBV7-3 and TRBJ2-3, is GAGVSQTPSNKVTEKGKYVELRCDPISGHTALYWYRQSLGQGPEFLIYFQGTGAADDSGLPNDRFFAVRPEGSVSTLKIQRTERGDSAVYLCASSSGRDRGRTDTQYFGPGTRLTVL.

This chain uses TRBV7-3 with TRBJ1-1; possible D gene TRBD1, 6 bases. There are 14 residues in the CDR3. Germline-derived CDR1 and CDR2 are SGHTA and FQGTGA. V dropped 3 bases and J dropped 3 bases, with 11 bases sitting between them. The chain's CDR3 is CASSFSGGDTEAFF. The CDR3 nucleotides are TGTGCCAGCAGCTTTAGCGGGGGCGACACTGAAGCTTTCTTT.

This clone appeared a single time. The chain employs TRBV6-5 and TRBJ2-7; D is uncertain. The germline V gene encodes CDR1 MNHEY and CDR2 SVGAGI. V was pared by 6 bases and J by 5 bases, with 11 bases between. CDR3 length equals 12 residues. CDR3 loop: CASSPQVNEQYF. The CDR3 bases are TGTGCCAGCAGCCCCCAGGTTAACGAGCAGTACTTC.

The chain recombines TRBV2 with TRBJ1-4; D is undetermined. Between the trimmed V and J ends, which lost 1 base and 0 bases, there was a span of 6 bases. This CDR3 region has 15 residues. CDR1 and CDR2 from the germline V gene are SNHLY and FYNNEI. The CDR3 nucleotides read TGTGCCAGCAGTGAAGGGAGGTCAACTAATGAAAAACTGTTTTTT. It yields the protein CASSEGRSTNEKLFF. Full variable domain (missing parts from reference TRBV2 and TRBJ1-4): EPEVTQTPSHQVTQMGQEVILRCVPISNHLYFYWYRQILGQKVEFLVSFYNNEISEKSEIFDDQFSVERPDGSNFTLKIRSTKLEDSAMYFCASSEGRSTNEKLFFGSGTQLSVL.

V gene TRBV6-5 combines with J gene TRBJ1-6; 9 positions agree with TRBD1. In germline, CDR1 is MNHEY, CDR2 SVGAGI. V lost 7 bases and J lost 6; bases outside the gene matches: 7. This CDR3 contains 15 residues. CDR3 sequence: CASKAGTGSNSPLHF. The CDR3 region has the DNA TGTGCCAGCAAGGCCGGGACAGGGTCTAATTCACCCCTCCACTTT.

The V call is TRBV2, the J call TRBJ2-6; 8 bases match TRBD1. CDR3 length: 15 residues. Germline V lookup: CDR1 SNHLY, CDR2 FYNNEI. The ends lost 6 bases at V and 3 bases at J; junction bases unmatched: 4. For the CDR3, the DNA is TGTGCCAGCAGGCCAGGGGGCTATGGGGCCAACGTCCTGACTTTC. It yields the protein CASRPGGYGANVLTF.

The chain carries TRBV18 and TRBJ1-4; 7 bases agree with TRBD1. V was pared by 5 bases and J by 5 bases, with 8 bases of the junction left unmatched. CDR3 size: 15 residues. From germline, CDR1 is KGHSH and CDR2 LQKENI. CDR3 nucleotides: TGTGCCAGCTCATTCCGGGACAGTGAAAATGAAAAACTGTTTTTT. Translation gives CASSFRDSENEKLFF.

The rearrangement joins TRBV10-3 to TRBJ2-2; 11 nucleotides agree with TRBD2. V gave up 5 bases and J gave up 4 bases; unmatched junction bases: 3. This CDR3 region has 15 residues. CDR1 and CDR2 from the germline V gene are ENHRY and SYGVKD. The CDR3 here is CAISPGLAVTGELFF. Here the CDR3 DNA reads TGTGCCATCAGTCCGGGACTAGCGGTCACCGGGGAGCTGTTTTTT.

The CDR3 sequence is CASSFGPQETQYF. Here the CDR3 DNA reads TGCGCCAGCAGCTTTGGGCCTCAAGAGACCCAGTACTTC. The chain couples TRBV5-1 to TRBJ2-5; D gene unclear. The CDR3 is 13 residues long. V was cut by 2 bases and J by 2 bases, with 7 bases left in between. CDR1 and CDR2 (germline): SGHRS, YFSETQ.

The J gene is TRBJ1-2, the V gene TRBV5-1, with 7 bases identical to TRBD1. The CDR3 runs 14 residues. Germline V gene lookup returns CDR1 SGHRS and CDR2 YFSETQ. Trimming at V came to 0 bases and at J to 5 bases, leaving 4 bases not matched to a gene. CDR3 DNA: TGCGCCAGCAGCTTGGATCTACAGGGGTATGGCTACACCTTC. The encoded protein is CASSLDLQGYGYTF.

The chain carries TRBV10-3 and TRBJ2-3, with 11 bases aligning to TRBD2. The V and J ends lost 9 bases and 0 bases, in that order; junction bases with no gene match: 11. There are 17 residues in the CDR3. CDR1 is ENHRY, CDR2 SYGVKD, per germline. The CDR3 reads CAMRQGTSGPSTDTQYF. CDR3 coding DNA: TGTGCCATGAGACAGGGGACTAGCGGACCCAGCACAGATACGCAGTATTTT.

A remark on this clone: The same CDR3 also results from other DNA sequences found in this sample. The CDR3 bases are TGCGCCAGTCGACAGGAAAACTATGGCTACACCTTC. Protein product: CASRQENYGYTF. V gene TRBV5-1 combines with J gene TRBJ1-2; D is possibly TRBD1 (6 bases). CDR3 length: 12 amino acids. Germline CDR1 reads SGHRS; CDR2 reads YFSETQ. Between the trimmed V and J ends, which lost 8 bases and 2 bases, there was a span of 10 bases.

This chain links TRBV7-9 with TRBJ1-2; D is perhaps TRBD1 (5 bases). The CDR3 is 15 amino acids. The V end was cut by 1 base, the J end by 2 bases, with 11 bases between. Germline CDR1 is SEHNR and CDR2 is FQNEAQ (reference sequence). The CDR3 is CASSLVAGTNYGYTF. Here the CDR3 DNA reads TGTGCCAGCAGCTTAGTTGCCGGGACCAACTATGGCTACACCTTC. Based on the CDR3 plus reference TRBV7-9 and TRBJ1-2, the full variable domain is DTGVSQNPRHKITKRGQNVTFRCDPISEHNRLYWYRQTLGQGPEFLTYFQNEAQLEKSRLLSDRFSAERPKGSFSTLEIQRTEQGDSAMYLCASSLVAGTNYGYTFGSGTRLTVV.

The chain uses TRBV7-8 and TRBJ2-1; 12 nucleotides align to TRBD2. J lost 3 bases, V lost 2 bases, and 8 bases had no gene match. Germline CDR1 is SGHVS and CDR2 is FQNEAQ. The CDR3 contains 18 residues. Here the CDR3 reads CASSLRLAGGTIYNEQFF. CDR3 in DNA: TGTGCCAGCAGCTTAAGGCTAGCGGGGGGGACTATCTACAATGAGCAGTTCTTC.

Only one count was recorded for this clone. Here the CDR3 DNA reads TGTGCCAGCACCACGGCCGGGGAAAGATACGAGCAGTACTTC. It is translated as CASTTAGERYEQYF. The chain combines TRBV7-8 with TRBJ2-7; a possible D gene is TRBD2 (5 bases). CDR3 size: 14 residues. Trimming pared 7 bases from V and 4 bases from J, leaving 17 bases between. Germline V gives CDR1 SGHVS, CDR2 FQNEAQ.

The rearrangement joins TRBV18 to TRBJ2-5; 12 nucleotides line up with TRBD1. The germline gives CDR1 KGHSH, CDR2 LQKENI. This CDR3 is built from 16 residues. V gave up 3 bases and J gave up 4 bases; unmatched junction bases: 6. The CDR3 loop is CASSPTGTGGLETQYF. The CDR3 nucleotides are TGTGCCAGCTCACCGACCGGGACAGGGGGCCTAGAGACCCAGTACTTC.

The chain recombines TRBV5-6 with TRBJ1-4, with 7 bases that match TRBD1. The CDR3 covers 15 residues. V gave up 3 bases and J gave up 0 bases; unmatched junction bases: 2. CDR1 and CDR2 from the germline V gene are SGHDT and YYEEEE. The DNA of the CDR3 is TGTGCCAGCAGCTCCGGGACAGCAACTAATGAAAAACTGTTTTTT. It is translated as CASSSGTATNEKLFF.

CDR3 coding DNA: TGTGCCAGTAGACTTGGGACAACGAGAGTTCCAGATACGCAGTATTTT. It specifies CASRLGTTRVPDTQYF. This chain joins TRBV19 and TRBJ2-3; a possible D gene is TRBD1 (6 bases). CDR1 and CDR2 (germline): LNHDA, SQIVND (reference sequence). CDR3 length equals 16 residues. V was clipped by 6 bases and J by 4 bases, with 20 bases between them.

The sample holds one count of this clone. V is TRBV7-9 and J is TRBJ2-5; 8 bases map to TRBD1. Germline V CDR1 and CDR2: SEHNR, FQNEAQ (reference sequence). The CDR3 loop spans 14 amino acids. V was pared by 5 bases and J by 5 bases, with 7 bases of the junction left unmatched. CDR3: CASSRTGGRETQYF. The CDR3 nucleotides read TGTGCCAGCAGCCGCACAGGGGGAAGGGAGACCCAGTACTTC.

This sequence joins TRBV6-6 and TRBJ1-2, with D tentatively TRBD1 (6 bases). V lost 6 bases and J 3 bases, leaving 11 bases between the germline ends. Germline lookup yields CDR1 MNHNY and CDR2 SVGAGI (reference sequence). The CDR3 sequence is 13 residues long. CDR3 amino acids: CASRPTGYYGYTF. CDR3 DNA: TGTGCCAGCAGACCGACAGGCTACTATGGCTACACCTTC.

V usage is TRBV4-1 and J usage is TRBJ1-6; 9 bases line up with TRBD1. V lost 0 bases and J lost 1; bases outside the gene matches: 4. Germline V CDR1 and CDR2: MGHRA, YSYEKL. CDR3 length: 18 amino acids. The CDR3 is CASSQEQGASSYNSPLHF. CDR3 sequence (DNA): TGCGCCAGCAGCCAAGAACAGGGGGCTTCGTCCTATAATTCACCCCTCCACTTT.

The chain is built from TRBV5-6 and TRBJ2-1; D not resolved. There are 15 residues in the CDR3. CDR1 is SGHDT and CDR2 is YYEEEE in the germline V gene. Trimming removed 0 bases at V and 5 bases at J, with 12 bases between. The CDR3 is CASSLGLPYNNEQFF. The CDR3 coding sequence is TGTGCCAGCAGCTTGGGTCTACCTTACAACAATGAGCAGTTCTTC.

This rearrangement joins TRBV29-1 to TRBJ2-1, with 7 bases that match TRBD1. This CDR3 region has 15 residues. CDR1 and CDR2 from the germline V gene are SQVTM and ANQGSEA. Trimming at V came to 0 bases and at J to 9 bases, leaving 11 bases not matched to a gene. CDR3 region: CSVEDRAGGQPEQFF. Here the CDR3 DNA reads TGCAGCGTTGAAGATCGTGCAGGGGGACAACCTGAGCAGTTCTTC.

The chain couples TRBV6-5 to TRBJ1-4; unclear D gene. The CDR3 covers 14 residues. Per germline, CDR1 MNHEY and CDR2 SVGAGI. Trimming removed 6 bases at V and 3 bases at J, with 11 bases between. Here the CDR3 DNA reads TGTGCCAGCAGCCAACCCTCAGCTAATGAAAAACTGTTTTTT. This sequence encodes CASSQPSANEKLFF.